The present T cell receptor beta chain was sequenced within a study of control samples from healthy donors and cancer patients. Repertoires were generated with immunoSEQ multiplex PCR, while TCRdb's copy carries only in-frame clones and drops some. This sample has about 110,000 clones, with around 89% found just once. The germline CDR1 and CDR2 sequences are SQVTM and ANQGSEA. The CDR3 contains 13 residues. V was pared by 6 bases and J by 6 bases, with 15 bases between. This chain connects TRBV29-1 to TRBJ1-5; D is perhaps TRBD1 (5 bases). The source is a woman aged 60 to 75 with lung cancer. Source material: PBMCs. The CDR3, as DNA: TGCAGCGTGGGGGGGGAGGGAGGTCAGCCCCAGCATTTT. Protein sequence: CSVGGEGGQPQHF.